This T cell receptor (beta chain) appears in the sequencing data of a study of blood T cell repertoires in COVID-19. Original processing methods: For nucleated cells, counts were estimated from reference gene primer amplification. Generated by immunoSEQ multiplex PCR, the TCRdb table keeps only in-frame clones and is missing some. V, J and clone size are those of that table, while D and trimming were read from the DNA. The table includes 150,000 to 200,000 clones, 85% detected once. CDR1 is LNHDA and CDR2 is SQIVND in the germline V gene (reference sequence). Trimming removed 0 bases from V and 9 bases from J; junction bases left unmatched: 4. CDR3 length equals 14 residues.

The TCR comes from a human donor with acute or convalescent COVID-19. The donor label of this sample is uncertain. The V gene is TRBV19, the J gene TRBJ2-1; 8 nucleotides align to TRBD2. Sequenced input: peripheral blood. CDR3 sequence reads: CASSIDRGGIEQFF. For the CDR3, the DNA is TGTGCCAGTAGTATAGATCGCGGGGGGATTGAGCAGTTCTTC.